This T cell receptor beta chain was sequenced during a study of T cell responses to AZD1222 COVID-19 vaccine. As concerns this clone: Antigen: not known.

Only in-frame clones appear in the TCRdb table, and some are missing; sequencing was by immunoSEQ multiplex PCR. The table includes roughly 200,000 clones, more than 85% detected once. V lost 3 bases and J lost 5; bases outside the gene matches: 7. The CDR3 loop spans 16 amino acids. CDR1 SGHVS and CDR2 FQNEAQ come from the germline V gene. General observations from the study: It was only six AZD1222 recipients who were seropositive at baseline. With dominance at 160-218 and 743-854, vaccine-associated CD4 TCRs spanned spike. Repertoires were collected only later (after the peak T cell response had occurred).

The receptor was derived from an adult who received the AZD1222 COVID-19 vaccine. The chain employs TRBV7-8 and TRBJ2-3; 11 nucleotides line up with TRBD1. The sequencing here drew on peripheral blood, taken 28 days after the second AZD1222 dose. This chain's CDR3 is CASSFGQGALGDTQYF. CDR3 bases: TGTGCCAGCAGCTTTGGACAGGGGGCGCTTGGAGATACGCAGTATTTT.